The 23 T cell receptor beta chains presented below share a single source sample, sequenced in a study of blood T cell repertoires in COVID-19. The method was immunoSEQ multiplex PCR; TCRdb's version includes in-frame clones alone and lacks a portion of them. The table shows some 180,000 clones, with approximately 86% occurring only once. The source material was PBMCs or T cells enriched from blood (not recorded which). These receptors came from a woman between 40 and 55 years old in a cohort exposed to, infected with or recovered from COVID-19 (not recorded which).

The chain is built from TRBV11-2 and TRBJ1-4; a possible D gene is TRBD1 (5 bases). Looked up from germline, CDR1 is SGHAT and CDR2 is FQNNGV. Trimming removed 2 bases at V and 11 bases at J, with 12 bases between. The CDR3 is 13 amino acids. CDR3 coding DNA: TGTGCCAGCAGCTTATTGGAGGGGAGTAAACTGTTTTTT. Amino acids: CASSLLEGSKLFF.

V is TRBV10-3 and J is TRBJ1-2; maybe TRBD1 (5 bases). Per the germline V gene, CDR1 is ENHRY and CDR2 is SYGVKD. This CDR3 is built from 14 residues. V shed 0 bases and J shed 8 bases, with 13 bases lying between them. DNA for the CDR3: TGTGCCATCAGTGAGTCGGGACTTCCTGGAGGCTACACCTTC. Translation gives CAISESGLPGGYTF.

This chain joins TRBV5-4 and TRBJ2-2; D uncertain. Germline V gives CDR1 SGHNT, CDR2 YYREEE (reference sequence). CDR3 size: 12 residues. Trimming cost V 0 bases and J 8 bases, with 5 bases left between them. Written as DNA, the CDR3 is TGTGCCAGCAGCTTGGGTGCGGGGGAGCTGTTTTTT. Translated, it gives CASSLGAGELFF.

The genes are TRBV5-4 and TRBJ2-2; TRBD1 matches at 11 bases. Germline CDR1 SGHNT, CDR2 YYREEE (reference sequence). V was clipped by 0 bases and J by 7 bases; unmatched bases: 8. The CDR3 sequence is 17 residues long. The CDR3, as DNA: TGTGCCAGCAGCTTGGATAGCTTGGGACAGGGGGTCGGGGAGCTGTTTTTT. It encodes CASSLDSLGQGVGELFF.

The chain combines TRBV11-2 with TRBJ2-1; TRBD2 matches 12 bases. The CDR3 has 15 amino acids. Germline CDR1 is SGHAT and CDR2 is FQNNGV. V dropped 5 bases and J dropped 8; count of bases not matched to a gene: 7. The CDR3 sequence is CASSNPSGGVDEQFF. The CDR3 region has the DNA TGTGCCAGCAGCAATCCTAGCGGGGGGGTAGATGAGCAGTTCTTC.

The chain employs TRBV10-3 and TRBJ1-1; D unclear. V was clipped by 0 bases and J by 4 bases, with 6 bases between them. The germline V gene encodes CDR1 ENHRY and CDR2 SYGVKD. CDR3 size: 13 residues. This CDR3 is CAISESSLTEAFF. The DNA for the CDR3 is TGTGCCATCAGTGAGTCGAGTCTCACTGAAGCTTTCTTT.

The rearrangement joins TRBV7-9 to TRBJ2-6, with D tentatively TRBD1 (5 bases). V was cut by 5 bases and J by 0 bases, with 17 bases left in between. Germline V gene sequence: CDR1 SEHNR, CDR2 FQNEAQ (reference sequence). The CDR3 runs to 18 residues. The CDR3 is CASSLRWGFDSGANVLTF. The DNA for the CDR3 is TGTGCCAGCAGCCTCCGGTGGGGCTTCGACTCTGGGGCCAACGTCCTGACTTTC.

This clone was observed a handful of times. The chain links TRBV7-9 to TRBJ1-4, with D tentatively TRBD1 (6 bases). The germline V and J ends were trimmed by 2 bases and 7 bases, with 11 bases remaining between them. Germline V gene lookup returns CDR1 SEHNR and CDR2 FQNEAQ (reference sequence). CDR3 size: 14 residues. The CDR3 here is CASSLSRGSEKLFF. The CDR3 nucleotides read TGTGCCAGCAGCTTAAGTAGGGGGAGTGAAAAACTGTTTTTT.

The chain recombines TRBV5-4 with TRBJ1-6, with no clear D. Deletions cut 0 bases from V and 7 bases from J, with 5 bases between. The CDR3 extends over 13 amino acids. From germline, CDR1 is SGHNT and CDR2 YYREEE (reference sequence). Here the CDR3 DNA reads TGTGCCAGCAGCTTGGGACTCAATTCACCCCTCCACTTT. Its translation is CASSLGLNSPLHF.

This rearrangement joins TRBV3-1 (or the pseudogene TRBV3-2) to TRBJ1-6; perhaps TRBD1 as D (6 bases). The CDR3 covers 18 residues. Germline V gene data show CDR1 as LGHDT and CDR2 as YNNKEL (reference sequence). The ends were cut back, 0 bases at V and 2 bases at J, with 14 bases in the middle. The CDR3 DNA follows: TGTGCCAGCAGCCAAGATTCACAGGGAGGGACCTATAATTCACCCCTCCACTTT. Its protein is CASSQDSQGGTYNSPLHF.

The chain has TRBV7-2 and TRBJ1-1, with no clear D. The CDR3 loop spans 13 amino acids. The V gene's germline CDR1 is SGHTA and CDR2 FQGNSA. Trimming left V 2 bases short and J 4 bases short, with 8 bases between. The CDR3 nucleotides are TGTGCCAGCAGCTTATTGGGCAGCACTGAAGCTTTCTTT. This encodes CASSLLGSTEAFF.

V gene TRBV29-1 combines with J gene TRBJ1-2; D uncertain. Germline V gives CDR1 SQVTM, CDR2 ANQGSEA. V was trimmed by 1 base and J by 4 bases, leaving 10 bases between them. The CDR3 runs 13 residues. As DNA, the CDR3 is TGCAGCGTTGAAGGTCGCGGTCTCTATGGCTACACCTTC. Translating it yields CSVEGRGLYGYTF.

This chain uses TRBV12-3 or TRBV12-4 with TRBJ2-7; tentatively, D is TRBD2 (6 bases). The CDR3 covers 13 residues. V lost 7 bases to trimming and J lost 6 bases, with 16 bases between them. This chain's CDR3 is CASTTTSRSEQYF. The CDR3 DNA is TGTGCCAGCACCACGACTAGTCGCAGCGAGCAGTACTTC.

CDR3 DNA sequence: TGTGCCAGCAGCCTCCGGGCCGGGGACAATGAGCAGTTCTTC. This encodes CASSLRAGDNEQFF. V usage is TRBV3-1 (or the pseudogene TRBV3-2) and J usage is TRBJ2-1; the D gene is possibly TRBD2 (5 bases). This CDR3 has 14 amino acids. CDR1 is LGHDT and CDR2 is YNNKEL in the germline V gene (reference sequence). Trimming stripped 4 bases from V and 5 bases from J, with 12 bases between.

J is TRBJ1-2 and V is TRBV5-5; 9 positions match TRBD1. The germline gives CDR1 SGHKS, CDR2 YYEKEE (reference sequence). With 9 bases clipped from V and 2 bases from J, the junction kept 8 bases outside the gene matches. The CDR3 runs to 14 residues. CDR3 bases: TGTGCCAAAATGGGACAGGGTACCAACTATGGCTACACCTTC. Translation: CAKMGQGTNYGYTF.

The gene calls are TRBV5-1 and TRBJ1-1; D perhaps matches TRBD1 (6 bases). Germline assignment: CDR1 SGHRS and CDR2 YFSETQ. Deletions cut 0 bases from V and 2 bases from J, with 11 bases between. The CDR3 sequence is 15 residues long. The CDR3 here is CASSLAARGNTEAFF. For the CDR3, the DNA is TGCGCCAGCAGCTTGGCCGCCAGGGGAAACACTGAAGCTTTCTTT.

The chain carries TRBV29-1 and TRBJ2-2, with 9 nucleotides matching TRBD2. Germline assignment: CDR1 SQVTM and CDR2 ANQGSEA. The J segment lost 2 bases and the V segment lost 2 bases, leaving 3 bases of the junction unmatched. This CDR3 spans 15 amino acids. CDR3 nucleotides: TGCAGCGTTGAAAGGACTAGCGTAAACACCGGGGAGCTGTTTTTT. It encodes CSVERTSVNTGELFF.

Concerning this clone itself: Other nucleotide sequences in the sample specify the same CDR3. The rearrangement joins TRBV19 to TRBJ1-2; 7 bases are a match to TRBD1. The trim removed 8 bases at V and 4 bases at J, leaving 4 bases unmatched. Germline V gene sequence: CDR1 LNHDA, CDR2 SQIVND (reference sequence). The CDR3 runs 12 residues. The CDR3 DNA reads TGTGCCAGTTCTGACAGGGTCTATGGCTACACCTTC. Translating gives CASSDRVYGYTF.

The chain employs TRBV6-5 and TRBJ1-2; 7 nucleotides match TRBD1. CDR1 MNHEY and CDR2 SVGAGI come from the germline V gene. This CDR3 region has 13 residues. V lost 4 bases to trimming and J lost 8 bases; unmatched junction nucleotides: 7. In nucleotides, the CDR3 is TGTGCCAGCAGTTTCCTCGACAGGGACGGCTACACCTTC. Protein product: CASSFLDRDGYTF.

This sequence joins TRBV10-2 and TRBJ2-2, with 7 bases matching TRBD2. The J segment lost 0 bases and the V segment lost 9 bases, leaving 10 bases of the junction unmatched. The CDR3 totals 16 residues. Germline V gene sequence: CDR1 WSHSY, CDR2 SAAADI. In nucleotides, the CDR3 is TGCGCCAGTAACCTTAATCTAGCGGCGAACACCGGGGAGCTGTTTTTT. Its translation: CASNLNLAANTGELFF.

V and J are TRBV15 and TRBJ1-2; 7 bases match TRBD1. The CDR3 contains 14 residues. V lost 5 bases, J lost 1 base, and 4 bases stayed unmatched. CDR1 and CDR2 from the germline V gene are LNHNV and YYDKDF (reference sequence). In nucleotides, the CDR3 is TGTGCCACCAGCGGCAGGGGGATTAACTATGGCTACACCTTC. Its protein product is CATSGRGINYGYTF.

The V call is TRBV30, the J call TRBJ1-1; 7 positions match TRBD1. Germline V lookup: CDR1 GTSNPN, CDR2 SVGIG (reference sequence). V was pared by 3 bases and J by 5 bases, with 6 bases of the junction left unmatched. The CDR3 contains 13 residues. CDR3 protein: CAWRARGNTEAFF. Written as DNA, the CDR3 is TGTGCCTGGAGGGCCAGGGGGAATACTGAAGCTTTCTTT.

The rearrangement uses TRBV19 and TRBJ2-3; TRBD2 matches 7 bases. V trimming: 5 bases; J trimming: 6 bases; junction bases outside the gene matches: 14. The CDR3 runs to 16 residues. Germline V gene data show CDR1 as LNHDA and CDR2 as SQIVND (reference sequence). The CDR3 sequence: CASSPLGGRGGDTQYF. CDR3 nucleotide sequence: TGTGCCAGTAGTCCATTGGGGGGGAGGGGTGGTGATACGCAGTATTTT.